Listed below are T cell receptor beta chains from one sample, sequenced in a study of control samples from healthy donors and cancer patients. Sequencing used immunoSEQ multiplex PCR; TCRdb keeps in-frame clones, though not all of them. Here the sample spans about 110,000 clones, roughly 92% being singletons. Sequenced material: blood. The receptors shown here come from a woman under 30 in good health. The CDR3 runs from the conserved cysteine through the conserved F or W.

v_gene: TRBV28
CDR3aa: CASSLLLSSYNEQFF

v_gene: TRBV4-1
CDR3aa: CASSPGGNEQYF

v_gene: TRBV5-4
CDR3aa: CASSLAGSTSGRIRREQYF

v_gene: TRBV4-2
CDR3aa: CASSQDLRGYYGYTF

v_gene: TRBV29-1
CDR3aa: CSVVVRGTGNTIYF

v_gene: TRBV18
CDR3aa: CASSSLAAGLGELFF

v_gene: TRBV11-2
CDR3aa: CASSPEAGGLSGELFF

v_gene: TRBV2
CDR3aa: CASSGRDRGGSEQYF

v_gene: TRBV7-9
CDR3aa: CASSTLGGGQETQYF

v_gene: TRBV3-1/TRBV3-2
CDR3aa: CASSHIQETQYF

v_gene: TRBV5-1
CDR3aa: CASSTGAVYNEQFF

v_gene: TRBV7-2
CDR3aa: CASSLARASGFQETQYF

v_gene: TRBV28
CDR3aa: CASSLTLGTGRGYTF

v_gene: TRBV28
CDR3aa: CASSRQTGTNQPQHF

v_gene: TRBV29-1
CDR3aa: CSSRNNEQFF

v_gene: TRBV11-2
CDR3aa: CASSFTPLAEQETQYF

v_gene: TRBV4-2
CDR3aa: CASSQVSGGETQYF

v_gene: TRBV28
CDR3aa: CASSRTRVANTEAFF

v_gene: TRBV9
CDR3aa: CASSDQGSGTGELFF

v_gene: TRBV13
CDR3aa: CASSLGTNEKLFF

v_gene: TRBV7-2
CDR3aa: CASSPDRVRAQETQYF

v_gene: TRBV4-1
CDR3aa: CASSQVGLTGGPSTGELFF

v_gene: TRBV5-1
CDR3aa: CASSLGGRVDYGYTF

v_gene: TRBV4-3
CDR3aa: CASSQDAPGGGIFYEQYF

v_gene: TRBV28
CDR3aa: CASISRTGYTF